The source of this T cell receptor (beta chain) is a study of early T cells in non-severe SARS-CoV-2 infection. Study findings and constraints: Anti-spike CD8 responses were favored by VDJdb matching, which missed private and CD4 specificities.

This clonotype was seen only a few times. The target antigen is unknown. TCRdb reprocessed the 5' RACE reads with MiXCR, giving one entry per CDR3 protein. The profile shows 30,000 to 35,000 distinct CDR3 sequences, about 7% of them singletons. The source of this sequence is an adult who was a healthcare worker with PCR-confirmed SARS-CoV-2 infection or an uninfected control (not recorded which). Source material: whole blood.

The CDR3 spells CSASRQGRHEQYF. The DNA for the CDR3 is TGCAGTGCTAGCCGGCAGGGGAGGCACGAGCAGTACTTC. V and J are TRBV20-1 and TRBJ2-7; D is tentatively TRBD1 or TRBD2 (6 bases each). The CDR3 is 13 amino acids. The germline gives CDR1 DFQATT, CDR2 SNEGSKA (reference sequence). Trimming removed 3 bases at V and 5 bases at J, with 14 bases between.